This TCR beta chain was obtained from a study of identical twins. In TCRdb, the 5' RACE reads were re-called with MiXCR into one record per CDR3 protein. The top ten hold about 3% of the sample, which has about 470,000 distinct CDR3 sequences, about 24% seen once. CDR3 length equals 14 residues. Deletions cut 7 bases from V and 5 bases from J, with 18 bases between. Comment on this clonotype: Its antigen remains unidentified.

Whole-study results and caveats: Weaker excess sharing between twins was seen in beta out-of-frame sequences.

The sample also formed part of further work on T cells expressing NK-cell markers.

This chain links TRBV12-3 or TRBV12-4 with TRBJ2-7; maybe TRBD2 (6 bases). The origin of this receptor is a woman in her late teens or twenties in good health. Sample: CD4+ T cells sorted from blood. The chain's CDR3 is CASIRDLLAHEQYF. The CDR3 DNA follows: TGTGCCAGCATTCGGGACCTACTAGCCCACGAGCAGTACTTC.